A single sample is the source of the 19 T cell receptor beta chains below, sequenced in a study of T cell repertoires in cytomegalovirus infection. From the reads, TCRdb called clonotypes with MiXCR, one entry per CDR3 protein. The sample has under 100,000 distinct CDR3 sequences; more than 3% are singletons. Sequencing was carried out using PBMCs. These receptors were obtained from a human donor in good health (CMV status not recorded). Some clones in this sample may be carry-over from other donors' samples.

This clonotype was counted many times. V gene TRBV28 combines with J gene TRBJ1-5; TRBD1 matches 7 bases. Germline V gives CDR1 MDHEN, CDR2 SYDVKM. Trimming at V came to 6 bases and at J to 0 bases, leaving 14 bases not matched to a gene. This CDR3 is built from 18 residues. The CDR3, as DNA: TGTGCCAGCAGCCCCCGGGACAGAAATACTTATAGCAATCAGCCCCAGCATTTT. Translating it yields CASSPRDRNTYSNQPQHF.

Ten or more counts support this clonotype. This chain links TRBV7-2 with TRBJ1-4; TRBD1 agrees at 7 bases. This CDR3 region has 15 residues. V shed 5 bases and J 6 bases; nucleotides not matched to a gene: 9. Germline-derived CDR1 and CDR2 are SGHTA and FQGNSA. CDR3 DNA: TGTGCCAGCAGCCCTCAGGGGGTAGTGGATGAAAAACTGTTTTTT. It encodes CASSPQGVVDEKLFF.

The sample holds many counts of this clonotype. The chain carries TRBV4-3 and TRBJ1-1; 7 bases are a match to TRBD1. Looked up from germline, CDR1 is LGHNA and CDR2 is YSLEER. Losses at the gene ends were 4 bases for V and 2 bases for J; bases not matched to a gene: 4. This CDR3 spans 14 amino acids. The CDR3 DNA reads as TGCGCCAGCAGCCTTGGACAGGCCAACACTGAAGCTTTCTTT. It is translated as CASSLGQANTEAFF.

This clonotype appeared many times. This chain links TRBV6-1 with TRBJ1-1, with D uncertain. CDR1 and CDR2 (germline): MNHNS, SASEGT. With 8 bases removed from V and 1 base from J, the gap between germline ends came to 11 bases. This CDR3 is 13 amino acids long. The CDR3, as DNA: TGTGCCAGCCGTATGTCACGGAACACTGAAGCTTTCTTT. Amino acid sequence: CASRMSRNTEAFF.

This clonotype was counted many times. The V and J genes are TRBV28 and TRBJ1-1, with no clear D. With 5 bases removed from V and 1 base from J, the gap between germline ends came to 8 bases. The length of the CDR3 is 13 residues. Germline V gives CDR1 MDHEN, CDR2 SYDVKM. The CDR3 region is CASSATRNTEAFF. CDR3 DNA: TGTGCCAGCAGTGCGACGCGGAACACTGAAGCTTTCTTT.

The sample holds a few counts of this clonotype. The CDR3 region is CASSHEVGSTDTQYF. In DNA form, the CDR3 reads TGTGCCAGCTCACACGAGGTCGGTAGCACAGATACGCAGTATTTT. The chain employs TRBV18 and TRBJ2-3; D is unresolved. The CDR3 has 15 amino acids. V lost 4 bases to trimming and J lost 0 bases, with 11 bases between them. Germline CDR1 is KGHSH and CDR2 is LQKENI.

This clonotype was observed many times. The chain couples TRBV24-1 to TRBJ2-3, with TRBD2 as a possible D gene (6 bases). Per germline, CDR1 KGHDR and CDR2 SFDVKD. V dropped 6 bases and J dropped 0 bases, with 12 bases sitting between them. The CDR3 runs to 15 residues. This CDR3 is CATSIDRGSTDTQYF. The CDR3 DNA reads as TGTGCCACCAGTATAGACCGGGGGAGCACAGATACGCAGTATTTT.

Many counts were recorded for this clonotype. The rearrangement uses TRBV6-2 or TRBV6-3 and TRBJ1-1; 8 nucleotides align to TRBD1. The V gene's germline CDR1 is MNHEY and CDR2 SVGEGT. V lost 4 bases to trimming and J lost 0 bases; unmatched junction nucleotides: 1. This CDR3 is built from 14 residues. CDR3 DNA: TGTGCCAGCAGTTGGACAGGGCTGAACACTGAAGCTTTCTTT. Translated: CASSWTGLNTEAFF.

This clonotype was detected many times. The chain couples TRBV27 to TRBJ2-1, with 8 bases matching TRBD2. Looked up from germline, CDR1 is MNHEY and CDR2 is SMNVEV (reference sequence). V gave up 1 base and J gave up 2 bases; unmatched junction bases: 1. The CDR3 has 15 amino acids. The CDR3: CASSLFGGAYNEQFF. In DNA form, the CDR3 reads TGTGCCAGCAGTTTATTCGGGGGGGCCTACAATGAGCAGTTCTTC.

This clonotype was seen many times. The chain employs TRBV7-2 and TRBJ2-5; D remains unclear. Germline V gene data show CDR1 as SGHTA and CDR2 as FQGNSA. Trimming removed 3 bases at V and 4 bases at J, with 6 bases between. The CDR3 is made up of 12 amino acids. CDR3 in amino acids: CASSLVPETQYF. Written as DNA, the CDR3 is TGTGCCAGCAGCTTGGTGCCAGAGACCCAGTACTTC.

At least ten counts were recorded for this clonotype. This chain links TRBV5-1 with TRBJ1-2; possibly TRBD1 for D (5 bases). From germline, CDR1 is SGHRS and CDR2 YFSETQ. Trimming shortened V by 4 bases and J by 4 bases, and 14 bases separated the two germline ends. The CDR3 totals 14 residues. CDR3: CASSPPGQSYGYTF. CDR3 nucleotide sequence: TGCGCCAGCAGCCCCCCGGGGCAGAGCTATGGCTACACCTTC.

This clonotype came up many times. The chain combines TRBV6-5 with TRBJ1-3; D is uncertain. V was shortened by 6 bases and J by 4 bases, with 19 bases between the two germline ends. This CDR3 comprises 16 residues. Looked up from germline, CDR1 is MNHEY and CDR2 is SVGAGI. CDR3 sequence (DNA): TGTGCCAGCAGGCGGCAAGGTGTAAGACGGGGAAACACCATATATTTT. This encodes CASRRQGVRRGNTIYF.

There are many counts of this clonotype. The gene calls are TRBV5-1 and TRBJ1-6; 8 nucleotides match TRBD1. This CDR3 spans 15 amino acids. Germline CDR1 and CDR2: SGHRS and YFSETQ. V shed 4 bases, J shed 8 bases, and the junction held 8 bases outside the gene matches. The CDR3 DNA reads TGCGCCAGCAGCCTCCAGGGGGCGAAGGATTCACCCCTCCACTTT. This codes for CASSLQGAKDSPLHF.

This clonotype has ten or more counts. This sequence joins TRBV12-3 or TRBV12-4 and TRBJ1-5, with D hard to call. The CDR3 loop spans 15 amino acids. V was pared by 6 bases and J by 0 bases, with 12 bases between. The CDR3 region is CASSLVENSNQPQHF. DNA of the CDR3: TGTGCCAGCAGCCTCGTGGAGAATAGCAATCAGCCCCAGCATTTT.

This clonotype was observed at least ten times. CDR3 residues: CASSLRTQGAGELFF. CDR3 sequence (DNA): TGTGCCAGCAGCCTAAGGACACAGGGGGCCGGGGAGCTGTTTTTT. This chain connects TRBV7-2 to TRBJ2-2; 8 nucleotides align to TRBD1. Germline V gives CDR1 SGHTA, CDR2 FQGNSA. This CDR3 region has 15 residues. Losses at the gene ends were 5 bases for V and 6 bases for J; bases not matched to a gene: 8.

This clonotype has ten or more counts. This sequence joins TRBV7-8 and TRBJ2-7, with unresolved D. The germline V gene encodes CDR1 SGHVS and CDR2 FQNEAQ. Trimming removed 9 bases at V and 2 bases at J, with 11 bases between. The CDR3 covers 12 residues. CDR3 region: CASPVIPYEQYF. The CDR3 region has the DNA TGTGCCAGTCCAGTTATTCCCTACGAGCAGTACTTC.

In this sample, this clonotype turned up many times. The chain has TRBV28 and TRBJ1-1; the D gene is possibly TRBD1 (6 bases). Trimming took 7 bases from V and 0 from J, leaving 12 bases between them. Germline V gives CDR1 MDHEN, CDR2 SYDVKM. The CDR3 covers 14 residues. CDR3 DNA: TGTGCCAGCATGAGGGGGAGCATGAACACTGAAGCTTTCTTT. This translates into CASMRGSMNTEAFF.

In this sample, this clonotype turned up many times. This chain uses TRBV7-8 with TRBJ1-1; D gene ambiguous. Germline V CDR1 and CDR2: SGHVS, FQNEAQ. Trimming removed 3 bases at V and 0 bases at J, with 2 bases between. This CDR3 spans 12 amino acids. The CDR3 bases are TGTGCCAGCAGCTTTATGAACACTGAAGCTTTCTTT. Encoded protein: CASSFMNTEAFF.

The table lists this clonotype with many counts. The chain links TRBV7-2 to TRBJ2-3; 11 bases agree with TRBD2. CDR1 is SGHTA, CDR2 FQGNSA, per germline. After removal of 5 bases from V and 6 bases from J, the junction contained 10 bases not matched to a gene. CDR3 length: 16 amino acids. The CDR3 DNA reads as TGTGCCAGCAGCCTTAGGGCTAGCGGGGGGTTGGATACGCAGTATTTT. It is translated as CASSLRASGGLDTQYF.